This TCR beta chain was sequenced for a study of blood T cell repertoires in COVID-19. Background on the study: COVID-19 samples collected from the United States, Italy and Spain covered acute and convalescent phases. Nucleic acid was either cDNA or gDNA, and it came from T cells, B-cell-depleted T cells, or PBMCs.

Trimming removed 0 bases at V and 0 bases at J, with 9 bases between. Germline CDR1 is SGHNT and CDR2 is YYREEE (reference sequence). The CDR3 loop spans 15 amino acids. Some clones are missing from TCRdb's copy, which holds only in-frame ones; the method was immunoSEQ multiplex PCR. The data show about 23,000 clones, about nine tenths seen once. Sequences were obtained from peripheral blood. J is TRBJ1-1 and V is TRBV5-4; D call uncertain. The clonotype was recovered from a human donor in a cohort sampled during active COVID-19. The CDR3 sequence is CASSLDGGVNTEAFF. In DNA, the CDR3 is TGTGCCAGCAGCTTGGATGGAGGCGTGAACACTGAAGCTTTCTTT.